This TCR beta chain was captured by sequencing in a study of blood T cell repertoires in COVID-19. Whole-study context: From the United States, Italy and Spain came samples of acute and convalescent COVID-19. PBMCs, B-cell-depleted T cells, or T cells were the source of the cDNA or gDNA that made up the material.

Original data processing: Nucleated cell counts were estimated from reference gene primer amplification. TCRdb's copy holds only in-frame clones and misses some; the assay was immunoSEQ multiplex PCR. V and J calls and clone size are as listed in that table; D and trimming were resolved from the DNA. The sample holds around 500,000 clones, approximately 86% seen once. The V and J ends lost 0 bases and 10 bases respectively, with 13 bases between them. This CDR3 comprises 15 residues. Germline loops: CDR1 MGHRA, CDR2 YSYEKL. All recovered Cohort 3 donors got two negative PCRs, got clearance, or saw symptom resolution.

This sequence was found in a woman aged 60-75 years who had recovered from COVID-19. J is TRBJ1-6 and V is TRBV4-1; D might be TRBD1 (5 bases). The sample taken for sequencing was PBMCs or T cells enriched from blood (not recorded which). The CDR3 sequence: CASSQEGSPGSPLHF. Here the CDR3 DNA reads TGCGCCAGCAGCCAAGAAGGGTCCCCAGGGTCACCCCTCCACTTT.